Reported below is one T cell receptor beta chain. Its recognized antigen is unknown. There are no base qualities to consult, and no much larger clone falls within one base. The cohort was made up of approximately 670 healthy bone marrow donors. At the time of sampling, all cohort members were nominally healthy, though unrecorded immune exposures were likely present. The donor was CMV seropositive and belonged to the group of some 290 seropositive cohort members. A peripheral blood sample was collected from each donor, and TCR beta sequencing was performed on peripheral blood mononuclear cells. The Qiagen DNeasy Blood Extraction Kit was used to extract genomic DNA from the blood cell samples. From cysteine to phenylalanine, the CDR3 is 12 amino acids long. Only the CDR3 DNA is retained, 36 bases long and in frame from the first base. Deletion took 3 bases off V and 4 bases off J, with a span of 7 bases between the germline ends. The germline V gene supplies CDR1 SNHLY and CDR2 FYNNEI.

The library was generated by the immunoSEQ multiplex PCR assay. For the multiplex PCR, a mixture combining 60 forward primers for TCR Vbeta segments and 13 reverse primers for TCR Jbeta segments was used. A multiplex PCR assay on genomic DNA amplified the CDR3 region of rearranged TCR beta genes. The amplified TCR beta libraries were sequenced on the Illumina HiSeq System as 87-base-pair reads. The original methods were these. In a later analysis, some 80 million unique TCR beta chains were counted across the approximately 620 repertoires, and roughly 10 million of these chains were shared by at least two donors. To remove PCR and sequencing errors, raw reads were error-corrected and collapsed into unique sequences using a nearest-neighbor algorithm that merged closely related sequences. V, D and J gene segments were assigned by aligning CDR3 sequences to IMGT reference sequences. Each retained sequence needed at least a six-nucleotide match to both a V gene segment and a J gene segment. A rearrangement counted as productive if the CDR3 had no stop codons and remained in frame with V and J, and every other rearrangement counted as non-productive. CDR3 was defined according to IMGT convention as the region running from the second conserved V-encoded cysteine to the conserved J-encoded phenylalanine. The earlier analysis of 587 of the donors excluded sequences that lacked an unambiguous match to a single V gene segment. An earlier analysis of fewer than 750 of the donors classified V segments as functional when productive rearrangements were above 56.7% and as segregating when the standard deviation between donors was above 5%. A statistical classification framework was built to diagnose cytomegalovirus status from the catalog of TCR beta chain sequences. A later analysis assigned V and J genes by comparing TCR nucleotide sequences with IMGT/GENE-DB human TR gene sequences. Using the TCRdist pipeline, a later analysis assigned CDR3 sequences along with most-parsimonious VDJ recombination scenarios. In a later analysis, every TCR beta chain was defined by the combination of its CDR3 amino acid sequence and its V-gene family, and reads without a unique V-gene family were dropped. To address suspected cross-contamination and a sequencing artifact, a later analysis removed around 600 highly shared, low-generation-probability nucleotide sequences. In a later analysis, a clonal expansion index was calculated for each public chain from normalized within-repertoire ranks of inferred template counts. Generation probabilities in a later analysis came from a VDJ recombination model fitted to out-of-frame rearrangements, and those results were checked against IGoR. In a later analysis, hypergeometric tests were used to score TCR-TCR, TCR-HLA and TCR-CMV co-occurrence, with a repertoire-size bias correction applied to TCR pairs. False discovery rates were estimated in a later analysis by permuting HLA or CMV assignments 20 times. In a later analysis, co-occurring TCRs were grouped with DBSCAN, and TCRdist sequence similarity was added when clustering was performed within HLA-allele-positive subsets. For co-occurrence clustering, repertoires with fewer than 30,000 or more than 120,000 public chains were excluded, along with 4 to 6 repertoires with anomalous nucleotide sharing. What TCRdb holds here is the immuneACCESS table cut down to in-frame rearrangements. Part of the clones is not present; checked against another copy, under half of the missing clones reflect an unresolved V gene, and the others are unexplained. V and J calls and clone size follow that table, whereas D and trimming were derived from the DNA. This sample has over 80,000 clones in its table, and around 80% of those were observed once. 5.2% of the sample is in the top ten clones.

This specimen belongs to a study of cytomegalovirus exposure and HLA in healthy donors (dated by TCRdb to the late 2010s). Looking at the study overall: An earlier analysis of roughly 630 of the donors reported 250 to 300 Gb of sequence data and 117 million unique TCR beta sequences from 150 million to 200 million T cells. The study was designed to test whether signatures of past pathogen exposure could be identified by cataloging public T cell receptors. Donor age, sex, ethnicity and CMV serostatus were collected together with the repertoire data. To predict cytomegalovirus infection status, the study combined high-throughput TCR immunosequencing, statistical association of individual TCRs with disease status, and machine learning. The study profiled the T cell repertoires of 666 subjects by immunosequencing and related them to cytomegalovirus serostatus. Among the approximately 400 genotyped donors, more than 70% belonged to the genetic ancestry cluster associated with self-reported Caucasian donors. Besides the first cohort of 666 subjects, a separate validation cohort made up of about 120 different subjects was used. A later genetic analysis used genome-wide SNP genotypes for about 60% of the roughly 670 donors, treating that subset as a discovery cohort. An early release covering roughly 640 HLA-typed donors comprised 300 to 350 gigabases of sequencing data and around 85 million unique TCR sequences. Typing coverage differed by locus: A, B, C, DRB1 and DQB1 were typed in about 620-640 donors, DQA1 in about 500, DPA1 in 606, and DPB1 in 472. In a later analysis, previously published TCR beta repertoires from 670 or so donors were re-analyzed and high-resolution HLA genotyping was added so that TCR occurrence patterns could be studied. All discovery cohort repertoires had been generated using a single sequencing platform. Four or five DR-DQ haplotypes were handled as single units for association and clustering because linkage in the cohort was strong. Among under 450 genotyped donors of the cohort, an average of approximately 230,000 unique TCR beta nucleotide sequences were sequenced per donor, about a sixth of them non-productive. To decide whether each TCR beta V gene segment behaved as functional or pseudogenic, an earlier analysis of some 570 of the donors relied on high-throughput TCR beta sequencing. Rather than drawing on any new phenotypic data, the later analysis identified candidate immune exposures from TCR beta sequences and the way those sequences occurred across donors. Both class I and class II loci were covered by HLA typing, at four-digit resolution.

Here is what the overall study found, with its caveats: Sequencing depth was assumed to be roughly uniform across donors in the presence/absence analyses, though that assumption may not hold. For the cohort, immune exposure information was limited to CMV serostatus. Three of the identified cytomegalovirus-associated TCR beta chains were confirmed in vitro to be specific for cytomegalovirus antigens. A later analysis associated roughly 17,000 TCR beta sequences with specific HLA alleles at a false discovery rate of 0.05. In both the original and validation cohorts, the classifier was reported to diagnose cytomegalovirus status with high specificity and sensitivity. Some IMGT-functional V segments, including TRBV6-2 and TRBV6-3, could not be distinguished by the 87-base-pair reads and were therefore excluded. An association between a missense DCLRE1C variant and V-gene and J-gene trimming of TCR beta chains was found in a later genetic analysis and replicated in an independent cohort. The authors suggested that the approach could potentially be generalized to other disease states and immunological phenotypes. Correlated functional status among segregating V segments might reflect linkage disequilibrium, but an unknown experimental factor could not be ruled out. A cluster of highly shared sequence variants was judged likely to be a technical artifact of the sequencing pipeline. An earlier analysis of approximately 500 of the donors showed that most TCR beta V segments appeared in productive rearrangements either about 90% or about 30% of the time, which broadly matched IMGT annotations. In a later analysis, the rate of TCR association differed among HLA loci, with DRB1 alleles having the most associated TCRs and HLA-C alleles having the fewest. A further reported finding was that TCR beta sequences accurately predicted the HLA-A and HLA-B alleles for most subjects in the first cohort. Because HLA typing was unavailable for some donors at each locus, only the typed subset was used in association tests. Assigning TCR associations to individual alleles was difficult when HLA alleles, especially DR and DQ, strongly co-occurred. In this cohort, only TCR beta chains were sequenced, and detectable features were limited by the absence of alpha or paired-chain data. A later analysis found that most CMV-associated TCR beta chains appeared HLA-restricted, with HLA associations seemingly driven largely by CMV exposure. Approximately 16 rarely observed V segments, including chromosome 9 orphons, were excluded from the earlier analysis of 550 to 700 of the donors because counts were too low. Several of the top co-occurrence clusters appeared to be linked to parvovirus B19, influenza, CMV and Epstein-Barr virus, according to a later analysis. A later analysis found that HLA-associated TCR beta chains were more clonally expanded and had lower generation probabilities than equally common non-associated chains. A later genetic analysis reported fewer N-insertions in productive TCRs among donors in an Asian-associated ancestry cluster than the roughly 650-donor mean. The study listed over 150 TCR beta chains as associated with cytomegalovirus. Most TCR sequences were observed very rarely across donors, whereas some public TCRs were present in many individuals.

This TCR came from a man aged 35 to 55 in good health and CMV-seropositive. The chain is assembled from TRBV2 and TRBJ2-7; no confident D gene assignment can be made. The specimen sequenced was PBMCs. The bases read TGTGCCAGCAGTGATGTCGGTTACGAGCAGTACTTC. This encodes CASSDVGYEQYF. The CDR3, completed at both ends by the reference TRBV2 and TRBJ2-7 genes, gives the full variable domain EPEVTQTPSHQVTQMGQEVILRCVPISNHLYFYWYRQILGQKVEFLVSFYNNEISEKSEIFDDQFSVERPDGSNFTLKIRSTKLEDSAMYFCASSDVGYEQYFGPGTRLTVT.